This T cell receptor beta chain is from a study of early T cells in non-severe SARS-CoV-2 infection. Findings of the study overall: Private and CD4 specificities were missed by VDJdb matching, skewed to anti-spike CD8.

V lost 4 bases and J lost 10, with 17 bases in between. Germline CDR1 is MNHNS and CDR2 is SASEGT. This CDR3 contains 14 residues. This clonotype was seen a handful of times. What it recognizes is unknown. Unique molecular identifiers were added to individual cDNA molecules. MiXCR was run by TCRdb on the 5' RACE reads, yielding one entry per CDR3 protein. The sample yields around 58,000 distinct CDR3 sequences, 4.9% seen once. V gene TRBV6-1 combines with J gene TRBJ2-1; D remains unclear. The sample was whole blood. This TCR derives from an adult who was a healthcare worker with PCR-confirmed SARS-CoV-2 infection or an uninfected control (not recorded which). The CDR3 DNA reads as TGTGCCAGCAGTGGCACACCGCCGAGCATGGAGCAGTTCTTC. Translating it yields CASSGTPPSMEQFF.